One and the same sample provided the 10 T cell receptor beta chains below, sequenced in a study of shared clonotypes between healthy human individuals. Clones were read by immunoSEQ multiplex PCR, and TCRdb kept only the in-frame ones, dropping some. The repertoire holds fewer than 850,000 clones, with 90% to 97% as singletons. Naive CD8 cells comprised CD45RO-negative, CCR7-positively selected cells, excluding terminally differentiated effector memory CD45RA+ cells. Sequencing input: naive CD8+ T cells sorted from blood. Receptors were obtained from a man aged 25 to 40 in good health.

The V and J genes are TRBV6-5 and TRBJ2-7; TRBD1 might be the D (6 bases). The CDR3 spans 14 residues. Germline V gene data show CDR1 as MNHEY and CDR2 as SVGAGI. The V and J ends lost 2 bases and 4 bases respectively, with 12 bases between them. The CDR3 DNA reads TGTGCCAGCAGTTACAGCGGACAGTTTTACGAGCAGTACTTC. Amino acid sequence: CASSYSGQFYEQYF.

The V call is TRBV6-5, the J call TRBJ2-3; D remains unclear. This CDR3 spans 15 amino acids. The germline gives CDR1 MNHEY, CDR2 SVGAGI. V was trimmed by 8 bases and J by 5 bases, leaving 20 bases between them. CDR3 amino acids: CASPDVGRLRDTQYF. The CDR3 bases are TGTGCCAGCCCGGACGTCGGCAGGTTACGAGATACGCAGTATTTT.

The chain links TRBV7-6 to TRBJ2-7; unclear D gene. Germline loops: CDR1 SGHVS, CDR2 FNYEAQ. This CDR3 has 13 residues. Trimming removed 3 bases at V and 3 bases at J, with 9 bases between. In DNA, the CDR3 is TGTGCCAGCAGCTTCGGTTCCGGCTACGAGCAGTACTTC. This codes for CASSFGSGYEQYF.

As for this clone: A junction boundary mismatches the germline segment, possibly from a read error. The CDR3 region is CASSERPTGSQGLVF. The CDR3 bases are TGTGCCAGCAGTGAACGGCCCACGGGTTCACAGGGGTTAGTCTTC. The rearrangement joins TRBV6-1 to TRBJ1-2; 7 nucleotides align to TRBD1. The length of the CDR3 is 15 residues. CDR1 and CDR2 (germline): MNHNS, SASEGT.

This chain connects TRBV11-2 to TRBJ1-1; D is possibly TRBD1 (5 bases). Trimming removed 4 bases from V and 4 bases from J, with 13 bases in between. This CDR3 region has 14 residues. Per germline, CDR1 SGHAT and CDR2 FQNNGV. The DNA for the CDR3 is TGTGCCAGCAGCTCGACGACAGTTCCCACTGAAGCTTTCTTT. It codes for CASSSTTVPTEAFF.

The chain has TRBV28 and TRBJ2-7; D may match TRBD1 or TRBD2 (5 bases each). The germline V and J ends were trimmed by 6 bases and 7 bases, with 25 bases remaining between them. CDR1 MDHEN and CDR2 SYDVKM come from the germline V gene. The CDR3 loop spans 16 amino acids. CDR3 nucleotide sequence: TGTGCCAGCAGCCCCCTTGGGGGACCTACGAATTTGGAGCAGTACTTC. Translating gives CASSPLGGPTNLEQYF.

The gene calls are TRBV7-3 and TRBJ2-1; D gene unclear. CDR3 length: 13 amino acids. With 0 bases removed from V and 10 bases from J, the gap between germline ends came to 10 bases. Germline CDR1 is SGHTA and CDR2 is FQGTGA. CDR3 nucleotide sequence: TGTGCCAGCAGCTTAACTCCGGGTCGGGAGCAGTTCTTC. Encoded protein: CASSLTPGREQFF.

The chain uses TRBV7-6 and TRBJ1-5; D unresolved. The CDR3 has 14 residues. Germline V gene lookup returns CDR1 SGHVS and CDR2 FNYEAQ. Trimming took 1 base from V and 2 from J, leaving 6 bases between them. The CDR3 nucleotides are TGTGCCAGCAGCTTAGGAACAGGCAATCAGCCCCAGCATTTT. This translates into CASSLGTGNQPQHF.

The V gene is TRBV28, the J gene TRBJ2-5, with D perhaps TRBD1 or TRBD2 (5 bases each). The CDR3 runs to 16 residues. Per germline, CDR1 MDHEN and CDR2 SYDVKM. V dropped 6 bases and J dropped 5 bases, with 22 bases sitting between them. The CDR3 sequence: CASRQDAGTPMETQYF. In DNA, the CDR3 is TGTGCCAGCAGGCAAGACGCCGGGACCCCCATGGAGACCCAGTACTTC.

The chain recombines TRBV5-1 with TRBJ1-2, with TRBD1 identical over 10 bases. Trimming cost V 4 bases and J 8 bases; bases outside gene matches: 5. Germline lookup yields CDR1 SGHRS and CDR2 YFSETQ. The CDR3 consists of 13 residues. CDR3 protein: CASSTGTGEGYTF. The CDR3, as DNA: TGCGCCAGCAGCACCGGGACAGGGGAAGGCTACACCTTC. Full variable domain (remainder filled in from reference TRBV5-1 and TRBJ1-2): KAGVTQTPRYLIKTRGQQVTLSCSPISGHRSVSWYQQTPGQGLQFLFEYFSETQRNKGNFPGRFSGRQFSNSRSEMNVSTLELGDSALYLCASSTGTGEGYTFGSGTRLTVV.